The clone carrying this T cell receptor (beta chain) was seen once. Its antigen is not identified. CD45RO-negative, CCR7-selected cells formed the naive CD8 fraction, which excluded terminally differentiated effector memory CD45RA+ cells. This sample stems from a study of shared clonotypes between healthy human individuals. Study conclusions and caveats: Generation probability values for non-shared clonotypes were lower than those for clonotypes shared by all four donors. The researchers took only blood, and tissue repertoires probably look different.

Here immunoSEQ multiplex PCR was the method, and the copy in TCRdb shows in-frame clones only, minus some. This table has a few million clones, roughly 95% appearing once. Germline CDR1 MGHRA, CDR2 YSYEKL. This CDR3 region has 17 residues. Trimming pared 0 bases from V and 4 bases from J, leaving 19 bases between. The sample taken for sequencing was naive CD8+ T cells from PBMCs. The receptor was derived from a man aged 18 to 29 in good health. Some clones in this sample may be carry-over from other donors' samples. The chain combines TRBV4-1 with TRBJ2-7, with D maybe TRBD2 (6 bases). The chain's CDR3 is CASSQDLGGIGVYEQYF. For the CDR3, the DNA is TGCGCCAGCAGCCAAGATCTCGGAGGGATAGGGGTATACGAGCAGTACTTC.